The 15 T cell receptor beta chains given below trace back to one sample, sequenced in a study of blood T cell dynamics during melanoma immunotherapy. The protocol was immunoSEQ multiplex PCR, while the TCRdb copy is restricted to in-frame clones and leaves out a portion. The sample has about 8,200 clones, 88% seen once; the top ten hold roughly 2.1%. Time point noted: week 3, after first cycle of checkpoint inhibitor. The material was blood, obtained from a patient treated with checkpoint blockade. The receptors were gathered from a human donor with melanoma.

The V gene is TRBV7-2, the J gene TRBJ2-6; D remains unclear. This CDR3 spans 16 amino acids. The germline V and J ends were trimmed by 0 bases and 1 base, with 7 bases remaining between them. Looked up from germline, CDR1 is SGHTA and CDR2 is FQGNSA. As DNA, the CDR3 is TGTGCCAGCAGCTTAGCGTCACAGTCTGGGGCCAACGTCCTGACTTTC. Translated: CASSLASQSGANVLTF.

This chain joins TRBV6-1 and TRBJ1-2; a weak D match, TRBD1 (5 bases). CDR1 MNHNS and CDR2 SASEGT come from the germline V gene. Trimming pared 3 bases from V and 0 bases from J, leaving 11 bases between. CDR3 length: 15 amino acids. The CDR3 nucleotides read TGTGCCAGCAGTGAGACAGCAAGCCCTAACTATGGCTACACCTTC. Residues: CASSETASPNYGYTF.

This chain uses TRBV6-1 with TRBJ1-3, with a possible D match to TRBD1 (6 bases). Germline assignment: CDR1 MNHNS and CDR2 SASEGT. V gave up 4 bases and J gave up 0 bases, with 16 bases separating them. There are 17 residues in the CDR3. The CDR3 DNA is TGTGCCAGCAGTGGGACCCGGACAGTGCGCTCTGGAAACACCATATATTTT. Its protein product is CASSGTRTVRSGNTIYF.

The rearrangement uses TRBV19 and TRBJ1-4, with 9 bases aligning to TRBD1. CDR3 length equals 17 residues. The junction had 6 bases not matched to a gene; V was cut back by 4 bases and J by 0 bases. CDR1 and CDR2 from the germline V gene are LNHDA and SQIVND (reference sequence). CDR3 nucleotides: TGTGCCAGTAGTACCGGGACAGGGATTGCAACTAATGAAAAACTGTTTTTT. Its protein is CASSTGTGIATNEKLFF.

The chain couples TRBV5-6 to TRBJ2-3; 8 positions match TRBD2. The CDR3 spans 15 residues. CDR1 is SGHDT, CDR2 YYEEEE, per germline. J gave up 3 bases and V 2 bases, and 5 bases lay outside the gene matches. The CDR3 sequence is CASSLRLAGTDTQYF. For the CDR3, the DNA is TGTGCCAGCAGCTTAAGGCTAGCGGGTACAGATACGCAGTATTTT.

This clone was observed a few times. The chain uses TRBV18 and TRBJ1-2; D is perhaps TRBD1 (5 bases). Trimming pared 6 bases from V and 5 bases from J, leaving 13 bases between. Germline lookup yields CDR1 KGHSH and CDR2 LQKENI. CDR3 length: 13 residues. In DNA, the CDR3 is TGTGCCAGCTCGCCAGGGACCGATTATGGCTACACCTTC. This translates into CASSPGTDYGYTF.

The rearrangement joins TRBV6-5 to TRBJ1-6; D may be TRBD1 (5 bases). The CDR3 is made up of 15 amino acids. The ends were cut back, 10 bases at V and 9 bases at J, with 22 bases in the middle. Germline CDR1 is MNHEY and CDR2 is SVGAGI. CDR3 in amino acids: CATNERGPGFSPLHF. As DNA, the CDR3 is TGTGCCACCAACGAGAGGGGTCCGGGTTTTTCACCCCTCCACTTT.

In this sample, this clone turned up a few times. J is TRBJ1-2 and V is TRBV19; 7 nucleotides align to TRBD1. The germline gives CDR1 LNHDA, CDR2 SQIVND (reference sequence). Losses at the gene ends were 3 bases for V and 3 bases for J; bases not matched to a gene: 1. The length of the CDR3 is 13 residues. This chain's CDR3 is CASSIRGDYGYTF. The CDR3 bases are TGTGCCAGTAGTATCAGGGGGGACTATGGCTACACCTTC. The full variable domain, its missing parts supplied by reference TRBV19 and TRBJ1-2, is DGGITQSPKYLFRKEGQNVTLSCEQNLNHDAMYWYRQDPGQGLRLIYYSQIVNDFQKGDIAEGYSVSREKKESFPLTVTSAQKNPTAFYLCASSIRGDYGYTFGSGTRLTVV.

The V call is TRBV4-1, the J call TRBJ1-1, with D maybe TRBD1 (6 bases). V lost 3 bases and J 3 bases, leaving 17 bases between the germline ends. CDR3 length: 16 residues. Germline CDR1 MGHRA, CDR2 YSYEKL. This chain's CDR3 is CASSQASGGHYTEAFF. In DNA, the CDR3 is TGCGCCAGCAGCCAGGCCAGTGGGGGGCACTACACTGAAGCTTTCTTT.

The chain joins TRBV7-8 to TRBJ2-7; 7 nucleotides line up with TRBD2. The CDR3 length is 14 residues. The trim removed 4 bases at V and 3 bases at J, leaving 6 bases unmatched. Germline V lookup: CDR1 SGHVS, CDR2 FQNEAQ. In DNA form, the CDR3 reads TGTGCCAGCAGCTCTGGGCTAGCGGACTACGAGCAGTACTTC. Translation: CASSSGLADYEQYF.

This chain connects TRBV28 to TRBJ1-2; 7 bases are a match to TRBD1. Trimming cost V 6 bases and J 8 bases; bases outside gene matches: 9. CDR1 MDHEN and CDR2 SYDVKM come from the germline V gene. The CDR3 covers 13 residues. CDR3 DNA sequence: TGTGCCAGCAGCCCCGACAGGGAAAGAGGCTACACCTTC. This codes for CASSPDRERGYTF.

CDR3 residues: CASSPGTGLDTEAFF. The CDR3 DNA sequence: TGTGCCAGCTCACCCGGGACAGGGCTAGACACTGAAGCTTTCTTT. The rearrangement uses TRBV18 and TRBJ1-1; 9 nucleotides line up with TRBD1. Germline assignment: CDR1 KGHSH and CDR2 LQKENI. Unmatched junction bases numbered 5, after V lost 3 bases and J lost 3 bases. This CDR3 spans 15 amino acids.

V and J are TRBV6-5 and TRBJ2-7; D remains unclear. Germline V gene data show CDR1 as MNHEY and CDR2 as SVGAGI. V dropped 5 bases and J dropped 5 bases, with 10 bases sitting between them. The CDR3 totals 12 residues. CDR3 DNA: TGTGCCAGCAGTGCCACGTCAAACGAGCAGTACTTC. This gives the protein CASSATSNEQYF.

The V gene is TRBV19, the J gene TRBJ1-5; perhaps TRBD1 as D (5 bases). Germline CDR1 reads LNHDA; CDR2 reads SQIVND (reference sequence). The V end was cut by 3 bases, the J end by 4 bases, with 10 bases between. CDR3 size: 14 residues. CDR3: CASSMGPFNQPQHF. CDR3 DNA: TGTGCCAGTAGTATGGGGCCCTTTAATCAGCCCCAGCATTTT.

The gene calls are TRBV11-2 and TRBJ2-7; the D gene could be TRBD1 or TRBD2 (5 bases each). V was trimmed by 3 bases and J by 3 bases, leaving 12 bases between them. CDR3 length equals 14 residues. Germline V gene data show CDR1 as SGHAT and CDR2 as FQNNGV. CDR3 residues: CASSFGGRGYEQYF. CDR3 in DNA: TGTGCCAGCAGCTTCGGAGGAAGGGGCTACGAGCAGTACTTC.